These T cell receptor beta chains were read from a single sample in a study of metastatic and nonmetastatic thyroid tumors. TCRdb re-called clones from the PCR reads using MiXCR. The repertoire holds about 32,000 clones, with roughly 6.8% as singletons. Sequencing was performed on blood. These receptor sequences come from a female donor with papillary thyroid cancer or a benign thyroid nodule (not recorded which). Some clones in this sample may be carry-over from other donors' samples. CDR3s include the opening cysteine and the closing phenylalanine or tryptophan. A D gene is named only where the DNA matches it firmly. The listing skips clone size in some rows; elsewhere it reads once, few, many or a size class.

J gene,D gene,V gene,clone size,CDR3 protein,CDR3 DNA
TRBJ2-2,NA,TRBV20-1,many,CSARDYISLAGELFF,TGCAGTGCTAGAGATTATATCAGTTTGGCCGGGGAGCTGTTTTTT
TRBJ1-5,NA,TRBV28,many,CASTGQINQPQHF,TGTGCCAGCACAGGGCAAATCAATCAGCCCCAGCATTTT
TRBJ2-1,TRBD1,TRBV19,many,CASSSRTGGVTNEQFF,TGTGCCAGTAGTTCCAGGACAGGGGGCGTCACCAATGAGCAGTTCTTC
TRBJ1-4,TRBD1,TRBV12-5,many,CASGLAQGAGEKLFF,TGTGCTAGTGGTTTGGCACAGGGGGCGGGAGAAAAACTGTTTTTT
TRBJ1-2,TRBD1,TRBV19,many,CASRLIGTGGFYDYTF,TGTGCCAGTAGGCTGATAGGGACAGGGGGCTTCTATGACTACACCTTC
TRBJ2-1,TRBD1,TRBV20-1,many,CSATPSGQGSGEQFF,TGCAGTGCTACCCCCTCTGGACAGGGCAGTGGTGAGCAGTTCTTC
TRBJ2-1,TRBD2,TRBV20-1,NA,CSANPTTSGGAQFF,TGCAGTGCCAACCCAACTACTAGCGGGGGGGCCCAGTTCTTC
TRBJ2-4,NA,TRBV20-1,many,CSAPRGGNIQYF,TGCAGTGCCCCGAGGGGCGGGAACATTCAGTACTTC
TRBJ2-3,NA,TRBV5-1,many,CASKAGDTQYF,TGCGCCAGCAAAGCAGGGGATACGCAGTATTTT
TRBJ2-3,TRBD2,TRBV20-1,NA,CSALHGGLAGHTDTQYF,TGCAGTGCCCTACACGGGGGACTAGCGGGGCACACAGATACGCAGTATTTT
TRBJ2-1,NA,TRBV20-1,many,CSAIRSHENNEQFF,TGCAGTGCTATCCGTAGTCATGAGAACAATGAGCAGTTCTTC
TRBJ1-1,NA,TRBV10-1,many,CASSESLNTEAFF,TGCGCCAGCAGTGAGTCCCTTAACACTGAAGCTTTCTTT
TRBJ1-4,NA,TRBV5-1,many,CASSGGTPRGNEKLFF,TGCGCCAGCAGCGGGGGGACACCTCGCGGTAATGAAAAACTGTTTTTT
TRBJ2-7,NA,TRBV11-2,many,CASSSPSSDLGEQYF,TGTGCCAGCAGCTCTCCCTCTTCTGACCTGGGAGAGCAGTACTTC
TRBJ2-1,TRBD2,TRBV4-2,many,CASSQVSAGGSYNEQFF,TGTGCCAGCAGCCAAGTATCAGCGGGAGGCTCCTACAATGAGCAGTTCTTC
TRBJ2-7,TRBD1,TRBV6-6,many,CASSYSGQGSYEQYF,TGTGCCAGCAGTTACTCGGGACAGGGGTCCTACGAGCAGTACTTC
TRBJ1-1,NA,TRBV12-3/TRBV12-4,many,CASSLALAGITEAFF,TGTGCCAGCAGTTTAGCGCTGGCAGGGATCACTGAAGCTTTCTTT
TRBJ1-1,NA,TRBV2,many,CASSEGVGPGSEAFF,TGTGCCAGCAGTGAAGGGGTCGGTCCCGGATCTGAAGCTTTCTTT
TRBJ2-7,NA,TRBV30,many,CAWSSGTGWLEQYF,TGTGCCTGGTCCTCCGGGACGGGGTGGCTCGAGCAGTACTTC
TRBJ1-2,NA,TRBV5-4,NA,CASSSFRDRDSYGYTF,TGTGCCAGCAGCAGCTTCAGGGACCGGGACTCCTATGGCTACACCTTC
TRBJ1-1,TRBD1,TRBV20-1,many,CSASGTGGFNTEAFF,TGCAGTGCTAGTGGGACAGGGGGTTTTAACACTGAAGCTTTCTTT
TRBJ2-7,NA,TRBV7-9,many,CASSSITYEQYF,TGTGCCAGCAGCTCCATCACCTACGAGCAGTACTTC